Following are 8 T cell receptor beta chains from one sample sequenced in a study of OX40 agonist ivuxolimab in advanced cancers. The assay was immunoSEQ multiplex PCR, and TCRdb's table has in-frame clones only and misses some. Of tens of thousands of clones in the sample, 84% were seen once. The sample was CD4+ or CD8+ T cells sorted from blood, taken in a trial of the OX40 agonist ivuxolimab. These receptors originate from an adult with an advanced solid tumor such as melanoma, head and neck, liver or kidney cancer.

The V call is TRBV7-3, the J call TRBJ2-1; either TRBD1 or TRBD2 may supply D (5 bases each). The CDR3 length is 15 residues. Germline V gives CDR1 SGHTA, CDR2 FQGTGA. The germline V and J ends were trimmed by 2 bases and 3 bases, with 11 bases remaining between them. CDR3 sequence reads: CASSLDRGGYNEQFF. DNA for the CDR3: TGTGCCAGCAGCTTAGACAGAGGAGGCTACAATGAGCAGTTCTTC.

This clone was seen only once. Other DNA sequences from this sample encode an identical CDR3 as well. The chain joins TRBV5-4 to TRBJ2-7; TRBD2 agrees at 7 bases. The CDR3 loop spans 16 amino acids. The V gene end was trimmed by 2 bases and the J gene end by 4 bases; junction bases not matched to a gene: 12. CDR1 SGHNT and CDR2 YYREEE come from the germline V gene (reference sequence). CDR3 bases: TGTGCCAGCAGCTTAGCCGGGGGGACTCTCTCTTACGAGCAGTACTTC. This encodes CASSLAGGTLSYEQYF.

The chain uses TRBV4-1 and TRBJ2-7; 8 bases map to TRBD1. Per germline, CDR1 MGHRA and CDR2 YSYEKL. This CDR3 spans 14 amino acids. V was pared by 1 base and J by 6 bases, with 5 bases of the junction left unmatched. The CDR3 reads CASSQADRVGEQYF. In DNA form, the CDR3 reads TGCGCCAGCAGCCAAGCGGACAGGGTGGGCGAGCAGTACTTC.

The gene calls are TRBV28 and TRBJ1-4, with D possibly being TRBD1 (6 bases). This CDR3 has 12 amino acids. Between the trimmed V and J ends, which lost 5 bases and 5 bases, there was a span of 6 bases. The V gene's germline CDR1 is MDHEN and CDR2 SYDVKM. The CDR3 reads CASSTGNEKLFF. Here the CDR3 DNA reads TGTGCCAGCAGTACAGGGAATGAAAAACTGTTTTTT.

The chain links TRBV18 to TRBJ1-5; 7 bases match TRBD1. V was clipped by 4 bases and J by 4 bases; unmatched bases: 10. CDR3 length: 16 residues. From germline, CDR1 is KGHSH and CDR2 LQKENI. The CDR3 sequence: CASSLNTGAENQPQHF. As DNA, the CDR3 is TGTGCCAGCTCACTAAACACAGGGGCGGAAAATCAGCCCCAGCATTTT.

A single count supports this clone. The V call is TRBV29-1, the J call TRBJ2-7; 9 bases map to TRBD1. The trim removed 6 bases at V and 1 base at J, leaving 4 bases unmatched. Germline loops: CDR1 SQVTM, CDR2 ANQGSEA. The CDR3 length is 13 residues. The CDR3 DNA sequence: TGCAGCGTGCCCGGGACAGGGTCCTACGAGCAGTACTTC. The encoded protein is CSVPGTGSYEQYF.

The rearrangement links TRBV11-1 to TRBJ2-5; D remains ambiguous. Germline V lookup: CDR1 SGHAT, CDR2 FQDESV (reference sequence). Trimming cost V 6 bases and J 1 base, with 12 bases left between them. There are 14 residues in the CDR3. The CDR3 DNA sequence: TGTGCCAGCAGTGACTTGTTTATCCAAGAGACCCAGTACTTC. Translation: CASSDLFIQETQYF.

This chain uses TRBV13 with TRBJ2-1; 10 positions match TRBD2. The CDR3 length is 16 residues. The junction had 6 bases not matched to a gene; V was cut back by 3 bases and J by 4 bases. Germline assignment: CDR1 PRHDT and CDR2 FYEKMQ (reference sequence). The CDR3 DNA follows: TGTGCCAGCAGCTTGGATACTAGCGGGATATACAATGAGCAGTTCTTC. Protein product: CASSLDTSGIYNEQFF.